What follows is one T cell receptor (beta chain) and its context. Its specific antigen is unknown. Base qualities are not recorded, but no much larger clone differs from it by a single base. Using the deep immunoSEQ assay, multiplex PCR amplified TCR CDR3 regions from genomic DNA. Genomic DNA extracted from each cell subset was distributed evenly over all wells of several immunoSEQ 96-well plates, and each plate served as one replicate. For unsorted PBMC, each replicate PCR was loaded with 300 ng genomic DNA, equivalent to 30,000 or so T cell genomes. Unsorted PBMC genomic DNA was sequenced across ten immunoSEQ deep assay plates. Purified libraries were quantified with a Qubit 3.0 fluorometer, sized on a Bioanalyzer 2100, and re-quantified with the KAPA Library Quantification kit. Every immunoSEQ 96-well plate was sequenced on a separate single-read 150-cycle Illumina NextSeq 550 flow cell. For the original study's pipeline: The immunoSEQ output contained only junctional sequences without quality scores, so filtering could not match that applied to full-length reads. To assign V/J genes and CDR3, sequences were annotated against IMGT germline references using PyIR, a Python wrapper for IgBLAST v1.9. Reads were filtered out if the reads had weak V/J assignments (E-value above 1e-6), no CDR3, stop codons, out-of-frame junctions, or ambiguous translated residues. A V3J clonotype was defined by an identical inferred V gene, J gene, and CDR3 amino acid sequence. The percentage overlap between two repertoires was calculated by dividing the number of shared unique clonotypes by the size of the smaller repertoire. RTK rarefaction, the Chao1 estimator, and Recon v2.1 estimates of unobserved clonotypes were used to assess repertoire richness. TCRdb took over this immuneACCESS table, retaining in-frame rearrangements with V and J assigned. Such tables are incomplete; in checked studies, under half of the missing clones stem from an unresolved V gene, and the remainder is unexplained. That table supplies the V and J calls and clone size; D and trimming were determined from the DNA. Counted in this sample were some 480,000 clones; 79% of them appeared once. Approximately 12% of the sample is held by the ten biggest clonotypes.

This sample is part of a study of shared clonotypes between healthy human individuals (dated by TCRdb to the early 2020s). Context from the whole study: A couple of women and a few men aged 18 to 49 years were included in the cohort. To estimate repertoire size and how much clonotype sharing occurs between individuals, the study deeply sequenced the blood TCR repertoires of several healthy adults. Libraries were prepared and TCR repertoires were sequenced by different laboratories using diverse techniques, in order to increase sequencing depth and limit assay-specific biases. Between about 0.94 and 8.9 billion PBMCs per donor were obtained by leukapheresis.

General study outcomes and caveats: Pairwise subsampling led to the expectation that sequencing depth would affect the degree of clonotype sharing among donors. Only blood was sampled, and tissue TCR repertoires likely differ from those in blood. The small number of donors limited the genetic and exposure-history diversity represented.

V and J are trimmed by 6 bases and 0 bases, and the gene matches miss 5 bases of the junction. In the germline V gene, CDR1 corresponds to ENHRY and CDR2 to SYGVKD. Inclusive of the bounding cysteine and phenylalanine, the CDR3 is 15 residues long. Of the read, only the CDR3 DNA is kept; its 45 bases are in frame from base 1. The donors were healthy, HIV-negative adults with no recently reported acute infections or vaccinations. All donors were Caucasian adults living in Nashville, Tennessee, USA. For unsorted samples, 75 million to 100 million PBMCs were counted and genomic DNA was extracted with the QIAamp DNA Blood Mini kit. After blood collection by leukapheresis, PBMCs were isolated using Ficoll-Histopaque density gradient centrifugation and then cryopreserved in the vapor phase of liquid nitrogen.

This TCR was sampled from a woman in her thirties or forties in good health. Some clones in this sample may be carry-over from other donors' samples. The chain is made from TRBV10-3 and TRBJ2-7; 10 central bases correspond to TRBD2. Sequencing was carried out using PBMCs. The sequence in DNA is TGTGCCATCAGGAGTAGCGGGAGGAGCTCCTACGAGCAGTACTTC. It translates to CAIRSSGRSSYEQYF.